These 20 T cell receptor beta chains came from one sample sequenced in a study of Graves' ophthalmopathy and Graves' hyperthyroidism. Scientists amplified the TCR beta CDR3 regions from RNA transcripts. In the first round, RT-PCR was carried out with HTBI primers, and a multiplex PCR formed the second round. Each CDR3 protein gets one entry after TCRdb re-called the multiplex PCR reads with MiXCR. The repertoire holds about 740,000 distinct CDR3 sequences, with approximately 40% as singletons. The material sequenced was peripheral blood. Source of these receptors: an adult man with Graves' ophthalmopathy.

This sequence joins TRBV12-3 or TRBV12-4 and TRBJ1-5; a possible D gene is TRBD1 (6 bases). The CDR3 spans 15 residues. The V gene lost 6 bases and the J gene lost 2 bases, with 14 bases spanning the gap. The CDR3 sequence: CASREGGGGNQPQHF. The CDR3 DNA sequence: TGTGCCAGCAGGGAAGGGGGGGGAGGCAATCAGCCCCAGCATTTT.

This clonotype was seen a handful of times. This chain uses TRBV6-5 with TRBJ1-1; no firm D call. Trimming took 7 bases from V and 5 from J, leaving 14 bases between them. This CDR3 region has 13 residues. Germline V gene lookup returns CDR1 MNHEY and CDR2 SVGAGI. CDR3 in DNA: TGTGCCAGCACTAACCCAGCCGAAACTGAAGCTTTCTTT. It specifies CASTNPAETEAFF.

This clonotype is a singleton in its sample. This sequence joins TRBV19 and TRBJ2-7, with TRBD1 matching over 9 bases. The J call may not be correct, given that the DNA end is closer to TRBJ2-1. The CDR3 loop spans 16 amino acids. Germline-derived CDR1 and CDR2 are LNHDA and SQIVND (reference sequence). For the CDR3, the DNA is TGTGCCGCGACTGCCGGGACAGGGAGCTCCTACAATGAGCAGTTCTTC. It translates to CAATAGTGSSYNEQFF.

The chain recombines TRBV5-5 with TRBJ2-7, with 8 nucleotides matching TRBD2. The CDR3 has 16 amino acids. Losses at the gene ends were 4 bases for V and 2 bases for J; bases not matched to a gene: 11. Germline loops: CDR1 SGHKS, CDR2 YYEKEE (reference sequence). The chain's CDR3 is CASSPPWVAGTYEQYF. CDR3 in DNA: TGTGCCAGCAGCCCCCCATGGGTAGCGGGGACCTACGAGCAGTACTTC.

This clonotype was observed once. This chain uses TRBV7-3 with TRBJ2-7; D gene unclear. V was trimmed by 3 bases and J by 7 bases, leaving 16 bases between them. Germline V gives CDR1 SGHTA, CDR2 FQGTGA. The CDR3 loop spans 14 amino acids. The CDR3 loop reads CASSFLGNTGEQYF. In nucleotides, the CDR3 is TGTGCCAGCAGCTTCCTAGGGAACACCGGGGAGCAGTACTTC.

The chain's CDR3 is CASSSTGVSETQYF. The CDR3 DNA reads TGTGCCAGCAGTTCAACAGGGGTTTCGGAGACCCAGTACTTC. The J gene is TRBJ2-5, the V gene TRBV12-3 or TRBV12-4; 7 bases are shared with TRBD1. The V and J ends lost 4 bases and 5 bases, in that order; junction bases with no gene match: 7. The CDR3 is made up of 14 amino acids.

The CDR3 spells CASSLLGGESYEQYF. The CDR3 coding sequence is TGTGCCAGCAGCTTACTCGGGGGGGAGAGCTACGAGCAGTACTTC. The rearrangement uses TRBV7-2 and TRBJ2-7; 8 positions match TRBD2. Germline-derived CDR1 and CDR2 are SGHTA and FQGNSA. There are 15 residues in the CDR3. V gave up 2 bases and J gave up 3 bases; unmatched junction bases: 6. Using reference TRBV7-2 and TRBJ2-7 for the parts outside the CDR3, the full variable domain is GAGVSQSPSNKVTEKGKDVELRCDPISGHTALYWYRQSLGQGLEFLIYFQGNSAPDKSGLPSDRFSAERTGGSVSTLTIQRTQQEDSAVYLCASSLLGGESYEQYFGPGTRLTVT.

This clonotype was picked up many times. V usage is TRBV7-9 and J usage is TRBJ2-2; a possible D gene is TRBD1 (6 bases). Trimming stripped 5 bases from V and 4 bases from J, with 11 bases between. Germline lookup yields CDR1 SEHNR and CDR2 FQNEAQ (reference sequence). CDR3 length equals 14 residues. The CDR3 here is CASSTTGLTGELFF. CDR3 in DNA: TGTGCCAGCAGCACTACAGGGCTCACCGGGGAGCTGTTTTTT.

This clonotype was observed at least ten times. The chain carries TRBV7-3 and TRBJ2-7, with a weak D call TRBD2 (5 bases). Trimming took off 3 bases at V and 6 bases at J, with 12 bases between the two ends. This CDR3 is built from 13 residues. Germline CDR1 reads SGHTA; CDR2 reads FQGTGA. The CDR3, as DNA: TGTGCCAGCAGCTTTGGCGTGAGCGGCGAGCAGTACTTC. The encoded protein is CASSFGVSGEQYF.

The V and J genes are TRBV6-5 and TRBJ1-2; a possible D gene is TRBD1 (5 bases). Trimming removed 11 bases from V and 8 bases from J, with 21 bases in between. The germline CDR1 and CDR2 sequences are MNHEY and SVGAGI. This CDR3 contains 13 residues. As DNA, the CDR3 is TGTGCCTCTTCGGCGGGGACCCGGCGGGGCTACACCTTC. Its translation is CASSAGTRRGYTF.

This clonotype was detected many times. The chain is built from TRBV29-1 and TRBJ1-2; D not certain. CDR1 and CDR2 from the germline V gene are SQVTM and ANQGSEA. The CDR3 covers 13 residues. Deletions cut 2 bases from V and 1 base from J, with 8 bases between. In nucleotides, the CDR3 is TGCAGCGTTGAACGTCTGGGTAACTATGGCTACACCTTC. Translation gives CSVERLGNYGYTF.

This chain connects TRBV12-3 or TRBV12-4 to TRBJ1-2, with 11 bases identical to TRBD1. With V trimmed by 5 bases and J by 7 bases, 6 bases remained unmatched. This CDR3 is built from 14 residues. For the CDR3, the DNA is TGTGCCAGCAGTAGTGGACAGGGGGCATTTGGCTACACCTTC. This sequence encodes CASSSGQGAFGYTF.

With respect to this clonotype: The germline gene is not matched at one end of the junction; a read error may be the cause. The V gene is TRBV9, the J gene TRBJ2-7; 9 bases map to TRBD1. This CDR3 region has 17 residues. The germline CDR1 and CDR2 sequences are SGDLS and YYNGEE. The CDR3 loop is CASSAGQGGPYTGELYF. For the CDR3, the DNA is TGTGCCAGCAGCGCGGGACAGGGAGGCCCCTACACCGGGGAGCTGTACTTC. Combining the CDR3 with reference TRBV9 and TRBJ2-7 gives the whole variable domain DSGVTQTPKHLITATGQRVTLRCSPRSGDLSVYWYQQSLDQGLQFLIQYYNGEERAKGNILERFSAQQFPDLHSELNLSSLELGDSALYFCASSAGQGGPYTGELYFGPGTRLTVT.

The genes are TRBV20-1 and TRBJ2-3; 8 bases map to TRBD1. CDR1 and CDR2 (germline): DFQATT, SNEGSKA (reference sequence). Trimming took 4 bases from V and 2 from J; bases not matched to a gene: 11. The CDR3 is made up of 16 amino acids. CDR3 sequence reads: CSAKVFGTGYTDTQYF. CDR3 nucleotides: TGCAGTGCTAAGGTCTTTGGGACAGGATACACAGATACGCAGTATTTT.

This clonotype was recorded at least ten times. The chain uses TRBV5-1 and TRBJ2-7; unclear D gene. CDR3 size: 12 residues. Germline V CDR1 and CDR2: SGHRS, YFSETQ. V lost 5 bases to trimming and J lost 0 bases, with 6 bases between them. CDR3 amino acids: CASRLSSYEQYF. The CDR3 DNA reads TGCGCCAGCAGATTGAGCTCCTACGAGCAGTACTTC.

The chain joins TRBV20-1 to TRBJ2-2, with D uncertain. Germline CDR1 reads DFQATT; CDR2 reads SNEGSKA (reference sequence). V shed 3 bases and J shed 6 bases, with 14 bases lying between them. The CDR3 totals 14 residues. CDR3 sequence: CSASERMVAGELFF. In DNA form, the CDR3 reads TGCAGTGCTAGTGAGAGGATGGTCGCCGGGGAGCTGTTTTTT.

In DNA form, the CDR3 reads TGTGCCAGCAGCTTATGGGGGCAGGGGACCCAGTACTTC. It codes for CASSLWGQGTQYF. This rearrangement joins TRBV7-3 to TRBJ2-5; possible D gene TRBD1, 6 bases. CDR1 and CDR2 from the germline V gene are SGHTA and FQGTGA. The V gene lost 2 bases and the J gene lost 7 bases, with 11 bases spanning the gap. The CDR3 is 13 residues long.

Turning to this clonotype: Given a much more abundant clone one base away, this may be a read error. V and J are TRBV19 and TRBJ1-2; weak D call: TRBD1 (6 bases). The CDR3 covers 14 residues. The germline gives CDR1 LNHDA, CDR2 SQIVND (reference sequence). The CDR3 DNA sequence: TGTGCCGGTAGTTCCTACAGGGAGGACTATGGCTACACCTTC. It is translated as CAGSSYREDYGYTF.

The chain uses TRBV29-1 and TRBJ1-2; D perhaps matches TRBD1 (5 bases). Germline CDR1 and CDR2: SQVTM and ANQGSEA. The CDR3 is 11 residues long. With 2 bases removed from V and 8 bases from J, the gap between germline ends came to 9 bases. The CDR3 here is CSVEPGRGYTF. CDR3 sequence (DNA): TGCAGCGTTGAACCGGGACGAGGCTACACCTTC.

V is TRBV5-6 and J is TRBJ1-5, with TRBD1 as a possible D gene (5 bases). V dropped 3 bases and J dropped 2 bases, with 15 bases sitting between them. There are 16 residues in the CDR3. The germline gives CDR1 SGHDT, CDR2 YYEEEE. CDR3 residues: CASSSDTLGGNQPQHF. CDR3 sequence (DNA): TGTGCCAGCAGCTCGGACACCTTGGGGGGCAATCAGCCCCAGCATTTT.